This T cell receptor beta chain was obtained from a study of cytomegalovirus exposure and HLA in healthy donors. The study, taken as a whole, reports: Using a false discovery rate of 0.05, a later analysis showed that 16,951 TCR beta sequences were associated with HLA alleles.

PCR involved 60 Vbeta and 13 Jbeta primers. TCRdb's table, derived via immunoSEQ multiplex PCR, lists solely in-frame clones and lacks some. The repertoire includes around 180,000 clones, roughly three quarters of them detected once, and roughly 1.5% sits in the top ten. As to this clone: Its antigen is not known.

J was trimmed by 10 bases and V by 6 bases; bases with no gene match: 10. The CDR3 loop spans 14 amino acids. Germline lookup yields CDR1 SNHLY and CDR2 FYNNEI. The TCR was taken from a woman between 45 and 65 years old in good health and CMV-seronegative. The chain carries TRBV2 and TRBJ1-1, with TRBD1 matching over 11 bases. Input material: PBMCs. Written as DNA, the CDR3 is TGTGCCAGCAGAGAAAGGGACAGGGGGGGTGTAGCTTTCTTT. This sequence encodes CASRERDRGGVAFF. Combining the CDR3 with reference TRBV2 and TRBJ1-1 gives the whole variable domain EPEVTQTPSHQVTQMGQEVILRCVPISNHLYFYWYRQILGQKVEFLVSFYNNEISEKSEIFDDQFSVERPDGSNFTLKIRSTKLEDSAMYFCASRERDRGGVAFFGQGTRLTVV.